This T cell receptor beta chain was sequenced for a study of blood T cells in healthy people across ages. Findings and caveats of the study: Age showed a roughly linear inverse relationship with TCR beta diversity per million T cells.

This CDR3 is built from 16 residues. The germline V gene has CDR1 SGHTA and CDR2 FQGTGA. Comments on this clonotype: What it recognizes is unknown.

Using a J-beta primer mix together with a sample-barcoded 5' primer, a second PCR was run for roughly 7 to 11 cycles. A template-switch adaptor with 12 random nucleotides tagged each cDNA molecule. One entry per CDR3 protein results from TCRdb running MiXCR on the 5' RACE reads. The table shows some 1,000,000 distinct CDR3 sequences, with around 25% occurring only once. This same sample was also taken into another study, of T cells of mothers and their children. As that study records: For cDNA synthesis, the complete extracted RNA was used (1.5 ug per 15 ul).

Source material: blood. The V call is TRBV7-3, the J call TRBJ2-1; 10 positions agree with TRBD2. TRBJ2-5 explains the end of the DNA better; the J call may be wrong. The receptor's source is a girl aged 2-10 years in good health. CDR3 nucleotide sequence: TGTGCCAGCAGCTTTCTAGCGGGAGCCCAGAAAGAGACCCAGTACTTC. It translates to CASSFLAGAQKETQYF.